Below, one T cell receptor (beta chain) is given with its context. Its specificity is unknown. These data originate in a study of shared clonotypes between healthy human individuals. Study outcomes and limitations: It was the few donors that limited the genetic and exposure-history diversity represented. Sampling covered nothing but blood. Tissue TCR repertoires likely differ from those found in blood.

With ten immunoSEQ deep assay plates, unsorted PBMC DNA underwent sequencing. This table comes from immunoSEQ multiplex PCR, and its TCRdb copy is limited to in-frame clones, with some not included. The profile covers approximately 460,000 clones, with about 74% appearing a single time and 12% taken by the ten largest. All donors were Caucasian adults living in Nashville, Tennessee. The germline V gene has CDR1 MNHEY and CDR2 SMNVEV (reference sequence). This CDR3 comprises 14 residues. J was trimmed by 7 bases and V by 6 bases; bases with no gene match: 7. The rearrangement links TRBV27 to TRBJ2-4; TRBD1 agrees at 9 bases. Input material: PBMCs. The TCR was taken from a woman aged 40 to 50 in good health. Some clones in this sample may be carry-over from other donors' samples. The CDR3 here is CASRGTGWRNIQYF. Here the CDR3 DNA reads TGTGCCAGCAGGGGGACAGGGTGGCGCAACATTCAGTACTTC.